This TCR beta chain is from a study of blood T cell repertoires in COVID-19 (TCRdb year 2020). Concerning the study at large: The collaborator samples originated in the United States, Italy and Spain and spanned the acute and convalescent phases of COVID-19. The material from the prospective study consisted of cDNA or gDNA derived from T cells, B-cell-depleted T cells, or PBMCs. The sample metadata nearly always contained a de-identified subject ID, COVID-19 status, age in years and sex. The repertoires were released in a freely available public database intended as a resource for research on the immune response to SARS-CoV-2. The dataset comprised deeply sampled blood TCRbeta repertoires from subjects exposed to, actively infected with, or recovered from COVID-19. Samples came from the ongoing ImmuneRACE study (first 160 participants) plus 1,254 subjects from 6 global collaborators. Where available, HLA class I and class II types were taken from metadata supplied by the sample provider and were not determined by assay-based typing. Results and caveats for the whole study, not just this receptor: How much clinical and demographic metadata was included differed by source and by participant, and the metadata was provided uncurated.

Participants in the prospective study were enrolled through a virtual design, were aged roughly 18 to 100 years, and lived in 24 United States geographic areas. Cohort assignment in the prospective study relied on participant-reported clinical history from a screening survey and a study questionnaire. ImmuneRACE Cohort 3 recovered participants were defined by two consecutive negative NP/OP PCR tests, healthcare professional clearance, or symptom resolution. In the prospective study, mobile phlebotomists collected whole blood, serum and a nasopharyngeal or oropharyngeal swab from each participant. Additional blood draws and questionnaires over an approximately 2-month period could optionally be provided by prospective study participants. Prospective study blood samples were shipped either frozen or at room temperature before DNA extraction. As concerns this clone: Its antigen is still unknown. No quality values exist for individual bases; no much larger clone is one base distant.

The CDR3 has 18 amino acids, counting the end cysteine and phenylalanine. Only the CDR3 DNA stays, 54 bases, in frame from base 1. CDR1 and CDR2 were assigned from the germline V gene as MDHEN and SYDVKM. V loses 6 bases at its end and J loses 5 bases; junction bases beyond the gene matches: 17. TCRbeta CDR3 regions were amplified from genomic DNA by means of the immunoSEQ Assay, a bias-controlled multiplex PCR. For the original study's pipeline: The number of nucleated cells in each sample was estimated by amplification of reference gene primers within the assay. Sequence reads were collapsed and filtered to measure the absolute abundance of every unique TCRbeta CDR3 rearrangement. For each sample, productive Simpson clonality was calculated as the square root of Simpson's diversity index across productive rearrangements. In TCRdb, the immuneACCESS table is reduced to in-frame sequences with V and J assigned. These tables do not hold every clone; where another copy was compared, an unresolved V gene accounts for under half, and the others remain unexplained. For V, J and clone size, that table is used; D and trimming come from the DNA. The table for this sample lists a few hundred thousand clones; around nine tenths of them were counted only once. The ten largest clones add up to approximately 1.7% of the sample.

The clonotype was recovered from a woman aged 45-65 years who had recovered from COVID-19. Specimen: PBMCs or T cells enriched from blood (not recorded which). This chain joins TRBV28 to TRBJ1-3; 9 bases in between match TRBD1. The sequenced DNA is TGTGCCAGCAGCTTAGGGACAGGGAAGCCTGGGGCGAGAAACACCATATATTTT. It specifies CASSLGTGKPGARNTIYF. Extended through the reference TRBV28 and TRBJ1-3 proteins, this CDR3 yields the full variable domain: DVKVTQSSRYLVKRTGEKVFLECVQDMDHENMFWYRQDPGLGLRLIYFSYDVKMKEKGDIPEGYSVSREKKERFSLILESASTNQTSMYLCASSLGTGKPGARNTIYFGEGSWLTVV.